The 19 T cell receptor beta chains below were found in one sample sequenced in a study of neurological immune-mediated disorders. Specified time point: technical triplicate 3. TCRdb reprocessed the 5' RACE reads via MiXCR and lists one record per CDR3 protein. This table holds about 44,000 distinct CDR3 sequences, roughly 21% found once. The specimen was PBMCs. These receptors were collected from a man aged 55 to 70 with HTLV-1-associated myelopathy (HAM/TSP).

By frequency in the sample, this clonotype is medium-sized. The chain is built from TRBV10-2 and TRBJ1-1, with TRBD1 identical over 8 bases. V lost 6 bases, J lost 1 base, and 1 base stayed unmatched. This CDR3 contains 13 residues. Germline V gives CDR1 WSHSY, CDR2 SAAADI. In DNA form, the CDR3 reads TGCGCCAGCAGGGACAGGGAGAACACTGAAGCTTTCTTT. Its translation is CASRDRENTEAFF.

This clonotype was detected ten times or more. The chain recombines TRBV5-1 with TRBJ2-7; 15 nucleotides match TRBD2. Germline V gene lookup returns CDR1 SGHRS and CDR2 YFSETQ. The CDR3 totals 18 residues. The junction had 8 bases not matched to a gene; V was cut back by 3 bases and J by 1 base. The CDR3 reads CASSWTSGREQWSYEQYF. The CDR3 region has the DNA TGCGCCAGCAGCTGGACTAGCGGGAGGGAGCAGTGGTCCTACGAGCAGTACTTC.

Of note for this clonotype: A single base separates this from a much larger clone, so it may be a read error. This chain links TRBV3-1 with TRBJ1-5; D might be TRBD1 (5 bases). This CDR3 has 15 amino acids. The V gene lost 0 bases and the J gene lost 6 bases, with 12 bases spanning the gap. CDR1 and CDR2 from the germline V gene are LGHDT and YNNKEL (reference sequence). In nucleotides, the CDR3 is TGTGCCAGCAGCCAAGATGGGGGGAGGAGTCAGCCCCAGCATTTT. Translation: CASSQDGGRSQPQHF.

V usage is TRBV29-1 and J usage is TRBJ1-2; 7 nucleotides match TRBD1. This CDR3 is 11 amino acids long. CDR1 and CDR2 from the germline V gene are SQVTM and ANQGSEA. Unmatched junction bases numbered 4, after V lost 4 bases and J lost 8 bases. The CDR3 DNA reads as TGCAGCGTTGGACAGGGAGAGGGCTACACCTTC. This encodes CSVGQGEGYTF.

This clonotype was observed many times. This chain joins TRBV7-9 and TRBJ2-4, with D hard to call. The CDR3 is 18 amino acids. V shed 4 bases and J shed 0 bases, with 19 bases lying between them. In germline, CDR1 is SEHNR, CDR2 FQNEAQ (reference sequence). This chain's CDR3 is CASSSTLALGVAKNIQYF. The DNA for the CDR3 is TGTGCCAGCAGCTCTACCCTTGCACTTGGGGTAGCCAAAAACATTCAGTACTTC.

This clonotype was recorded at least ten times. This sequence joins TRBV5-1 and TRBJ2-2; 7 nucleotides line up with TRBD2. With 0 bases clipped from V and 7 bases from J, the junction kept 12 bases outside the gene matches. CDR3 size: 17 residues. Germline V gene sequence: CDR1 SGHRS, CDR2 YFSETQ. CDR3 sequence reads: CASSLGAGALYHGELFF. The CDR3 DNA reads TGCGCCAGCAGCTTGGGCGCGGGAGCCCTGTACCACGGGGAGCTGTTTTTT. The full variable domain, rest sourced from reference TRBV5-1 and TRBJ2-2, is KAGVTQTPRYLIKTRGQQVTLSCSPISGHRSVSWYQQTPGQGLQFLFEYFSETQRNKGNFPGRFSGRQFSNSRSEMNVSTLELGDSALYLCASSLGAGALYHGELFFGEGSRLTVL.

This clonotype has a count of ten or more. The V call is TRBV7-2, the J call TRBJ1-5; D is undetermined. CDR3 length: 14 residues. V was cut by 2 bases and J by 2 bases, with 7 bases left in between. Germline V lookup: CDR1 SGHTA, CDR2 FQGNSA. The CDR3, as DNA: TGTGCCAGCAGCTTATCGCAGGGCAATCAGCCCCAGCATTTT. The encoded protein is CASSLSQGNQPQHF.

This clonotype was seen repeatedly, ten times or more. The chain carries TRBV5-1 and TRBJ1-3, with TRBD1 identical over 9 bases. The CDR3 is 16 residues long. V dropped 6 bases and J dropped 0; count of bases not matched to a gene: 7. Germline V gene lookup returns CDR1 SGHRS and CDR2 YFSETQ. CDR3 sequence (DNA): TGCGCCAGCACCTCCGGGACAGGGAGCTCTGGAAACACCATATATTTT. Residues: CASTSGTGSSGNTIYF.

The sample holds many counts of this clonotype. In nucleotides, the CDR3 is TGTGCCAGCAGCTTAGCTGGTGACCCTCGCCAGTTCTTC. It codes for CASSLAGDPRQFF. The J gene is TRBJ2-1, the V gene TRBV7-8; D gene uncertain. Trimming cost V 0 bases and J 13 bases, with 13 bases left between them. The CDR3 runs 13 residues. CDR1 and CDR2 from the germline V gene are SGHVS and FQNEAQ.

This clonotype was observed a handful of times. This chain's CDR3 is CASDNYNSPLHF. CDR3 sequence (DNA): TGTGCCAGCGACAATTATAATTCACCCCTCCACTTT. The J gene is TRBJ1-6, the V gene TRBV6-6; D remains ambiguous. V gave up 8 bases and J gave up 4 bases, with 6 bases separating them. Germline CDR1 MNHNY, CDR2 SVGAGI (reference sequence). The CDR3 is 12 amino acids.

Many counts were recorded for this clonotype. The chain uses TRBV5-1 and TRBJ2-7; D is possibly TRBD2 (6 bases). Trimming shortened V by 4 bases and J by 6 bases, and 17 bases separated the two germline ends. The germline gives CDR1 SGHRS, CDR2 YFSETQ. The CDR3 is 14 amino acids. Here the CDR3 reads CASSAGTASSEQYF. The CDR3 DNA follows: TGCGCCAGCAGCGCGGGGACGGCGTCTTCCGAGCAGTACTTC.

This chain connects TRBV5-1 to TRBJ2-3; D ambiguous. This CDR3 is built from 11 residues. V was cut by 5 bases and J by 7 bases, with 8 bases left in between. Germline lookup yields CDR1 SGHRS and CDR2 YFSETQ. This CDR3 reads CASSGQYTQYF. The CDR3 bases are TGCGCCAGCAGTGGGCAATATACGCAGTATTTT.

This clonotype is labeled as medium-sized. The chain is built from TRBV7-9 and TRBJ2-3, with TRBD2 matching over 11 bases. Per germline, CDR1 SEHNR and CDR2 FQNEAQ (reference sequence). This CDR3 region has 14 residues. V gave up 5 bases and J gave up 6 bases; unmatched junction bases: 4. The CDR3 DNA is TGTGCCAGCAGCCGACTAGCGGGGAAGGATACGCAGTATTTT. This sequence encodes CASSRLAGKDTQYF.

V gene TRBV3-1 combines with J gene TRBJ2-7; the D gene is possibly TRBD2 (6 bases). Germline lookup yields CDR1 LGHDT and CDR2 YNNKEL (reference sequence). CDR3 length: 14 residues. V lost 4 bases and J lost 7, with 17 bases in between. CDR3 region: CASSPDGCAGEQYF. CDR3 coding DNA: TGTGCCAGCAGCCCAGACGGGTGTGCGGGGGAGCAGTACTTC.

This clonotype has ten or more counts. The J gene is TRBJ2-3, the V gene TRBV4-1; 9 bases fit TRBD2. The germline gives CDR1 MGHRA, CDR2 YSYEKL. CDR3 length: 18 residues. After removal of 1 base from V and 0 bases from J, the junction contained 8 bases not matched to a gene. The CDR3 spells CASSQALAGQSSTDTQYF. The CDR3 region has the DNA TGCGCCAGCAGCCAAGCGCTAGCGGGACAATCCAGCACAGATACGCAGTATTTT.

This clonotype was seen ten or more times. The chain recombines TRBV5-1 with TRBJ2-7; tentatively, D is TRBD1 (6 bases). This CDR3 has 14 residues. Germline CDR1 reads SGHRS; CDR2 reads YFSETQ. Between the trimmed V and J ends, which lost 4 bases and 6 bases, there was a span of 17 bases. The DNA for the CDR3 is TGCGCCAGCAGCCCTAGGACAGAACCAGTCGAGCAGTACTTC. Encoded protein: CASSPRTEPVEQYF.

This clonotype has a count of ten or more. This chain connects TRBV5-6 to TRBJ2-2; 9 bases line up with TRBD1. V dropped 3 bases and J dropped 6; count of bases not matched to a gene: 3. Germline V CDR1 and CDR2: SGHDT, YYEEEE. The CDR3 has 14 residues. The CDR3 here is CASSSGTGSGELFF. CDR3 bases: TGTGCCAGCAGCTCCGGGACAGGGTCCGGGGAGCTGTTTTTT.

There are many counts of this clonotype. The chain recombines TRBV7-2 with TRBJ1-4; unclear D gene. The V gene's germline CDR1 is SGHTA and CDR2 FQGNSA. The CDR3 is 13 residues long. Trimming shortened V by 2 bases and J by 8 bases, and 9 bases separated the two germline ends. The CDR3 bases are TGTGCCAGCAGCTTAAACAGAGCGGAAAAACTGTTTTTT. Translated: CASSLNRAEKLFF.

This clonotype was recorded many times. The CDR3 reads CSVQRPDSTYEQYF. CDR3 sequence (DNA): TGCAGCGTCCAAAGGCCGGACAGTACCTACGAGCAGTACTTC. The chain is built from TRBV29-1 and TRBJ2-7, with a possible D match to TRBD1 (6 bases). This CDR3 is built from 14 residues. Germline V gives CDR1 SQVTM, CDR2 ANQGSEA. V was cut by 6 bases and J by 2 bases, with 17 bases left in between.